This TCR beta chain was found in a study of cytomegalovirus exposure and HLA in healthy donors. Study results and caveats: The study carried out a later analysis of TCR beta sequences. It associated some 15,000 of them with specific HLA alleles at a false discovery rate of 0.05. TCR beta V- and J-gene trimming, according to a later analysis, was linked to a missense DCLRE1C variant. Most TCR sequences were rare, but some public TCRs occurred in many donors.

With respect to this clone: The antigen remains unidentified.

PCR used 60 Vbeta primers and 13 Jbeta primers. The repertoire was sequenced with immunoSEQ multiplex PCR; TCRdb's copy has only in-frame clones and lacks some. The sample lists approximately 130,000 clones, 77% occurring once. CDR1 and CDR2 (germline): MDHEN, SYDVKM. J lost 6 bases, V lost 8 bases, and 9 bases had no gene match. The CDR3 covers 14 residues. The clonotype originates from a woman aged 40 to 50 in good health and CMV-seronegative. The sequenced sample was PBMCs. V and J are TRBV28 and TRBJ2-1, with 8 bases matching TRBD1. The CDR3 coding sequence is TGTGCCAGCGCTTCAAATGGACAGGGCAATGAGCAGTTCTTC. Its translation: CASASNGQGNEQFF.